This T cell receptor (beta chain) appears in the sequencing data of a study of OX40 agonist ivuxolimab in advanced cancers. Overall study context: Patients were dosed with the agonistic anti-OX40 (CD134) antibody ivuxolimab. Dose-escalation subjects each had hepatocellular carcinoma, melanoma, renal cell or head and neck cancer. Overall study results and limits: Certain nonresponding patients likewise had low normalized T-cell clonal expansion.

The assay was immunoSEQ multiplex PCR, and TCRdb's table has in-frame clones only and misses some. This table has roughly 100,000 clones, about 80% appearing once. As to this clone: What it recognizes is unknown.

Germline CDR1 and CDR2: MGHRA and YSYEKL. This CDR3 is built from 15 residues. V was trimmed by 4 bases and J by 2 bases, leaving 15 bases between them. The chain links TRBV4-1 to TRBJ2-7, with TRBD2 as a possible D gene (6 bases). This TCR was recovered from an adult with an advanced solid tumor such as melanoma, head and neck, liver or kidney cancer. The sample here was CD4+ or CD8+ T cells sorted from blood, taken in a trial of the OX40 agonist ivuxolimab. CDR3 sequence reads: CASSPSVAGPYEQYF. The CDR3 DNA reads TGCGCCAGCAGCCCGTCCGTGGCGGGGCCCTACGAGCAGTACTTC.